A selection of T cell receptor beta chains follows, all from one sample in a study of blood T cell repertoires in COVID-19. Measured with immunoSEQ multiplex PCR; TCRdb has only the in-frame clones, and not every one. The sample contains hundreds of thousands of clones, around 90% of which appear only once. The sequencing sample was made of peripheral blood. These receptors came from a middle-aged woman who had recovered from COVID-19. The CDR3 runs from the conserved cysteine through the conserved F or W. The order of the fields is V gene, J gene, clone size, CDR3 length, D gene, CDR3 DNA, CDR3 protein. The D gene is left open where the match is weak. Clone size is not always given. Where it is, it says once, few, many or a class for expanded clones.

TRBV15,TRBJ2-3,-,13,-,TGTGCCACCAGCAGAGATCTCCCGGGTACGCAGTATTTT,CATSRDLPGTQYF
TRBV10-3,TRBJ1-2,-,14,TRBD1,TGTGCCACCAGGGATTGGACAGGGAACTATGGCTACACCTTC,CATRDWTGNYGYTF
TRBV7-2,TRBJ2-1,-,14,TRBD2,TGTGCCAGCAGCACACGACTAGCGGGAACTGAGCAGTTCTTC,CASSTRLAGTEQFF
TRBV3-1/TRBV3-2,TRBJ2-4,-,16,-,TGTGCCAGCAGCCAAGACTCAGGGATCCCCAAAAACATTCAGTACTTC,CASSQDSGIPKNIQYF
TRBV6-5,TRBJ1-4,-,15,TRBD1,TGTGCCAGCAGTTACGCCGGGACAGGGCCTGGGAAACTGTTTTTT,CASSYAGTGPGKLFF
TRBV7-2,TRBJ2-7,-,12,-,TGTGCCAGCAGCTTATCCGGCTACGAGCAGTACTTC,CASSLSGYEQYF
TRBV28,TRBJ2-2,few,14,-,TGTGCCAGCCGCCTTAGGGGGAGCACCGGGGAGCTGTTTTTT,CASRLRGSTGELFF
TRBV11-3,TRBJ1-1,-,13,-,TGTGCCAGCAGCCAAGGACTTAGGGCTGAAGCTTTCTTT,CASSQGLRAEAFF
TRBV5-1,TRBJ2-7,-,14,-,TGCGCCAGCAGCCATTCGGGGTCCTCCTACGAGCAGTACTTC,CASSHSGSSYEQYF
TRBV27,TRBJ2-7,few,14,TRBD2,TGTGCCAGCCGACTAGCGGGGGACACCTACGAGCAGTACTTC,CASRLAGDTYEQYF
TRBV14,TRBJ2-1,-,20,TRBD2,TGTGCCAGCAGCCCCACCCCCGGGACTAGCGGGAGTGGGTCCTACAATGAGCAGTTCTTC,CASSPTPGTSGSGSYNEQFF
TRBV6-2/TRBV6-3,TRBJ2-1,-,16,TRBD2,TGTGCCAGCAGTTACTCGGGTCTAGCGGGAGCCAGTGAGCAGTTCTTC,CASSYSGLAGASEQFF
TRBV5-1,TRBJ2-5,-,18,TRBD2,TGCGCCAGCAGCACCCGGACTAGCGGCCTCGGGAGCCAAGAGACCCAGTACTTC,CASSTRTSGLGSQETQYF
TRBV6-4,TRBJ2-3,-,15,TRBD2,TGTGCCAGCAGTGACTCGGGGGGGGTCATGGATACGCAGTATTTT,CASSDSGGVMDTQYF
TRBV5-8,TRBJ1-6,few,15,TRBD1,TGTGCCAGCAGCATGGACAGGGGTGGGGGTTCACCCCTCCACTTT,CASSMDRGGGSPLHF
TRBV7-3,TRBJ2-6,-,17,-,TGTGCCAGCAGCCCAAGCGGGTCACTCTCTGGGGCCAACGTCCTGACTTTC,CASSPSGSLSGANVLTF
TRBV6-4,TRBJ1-6,-,15,-,TGTGCCAGCAGTGACTCGGCAGGGGCCAATTCACCCCTCCACTTT,CASSDSAGANSPLHF
TRBV6-5,TRBJ1-4,-,15,-,TGTGCCAGCAGCCCGGGGGGGCCGAAAAATGAAAAACTGTTTTTT,CASSPGGPKNEKLFF
TRBV7-3,TRBJ2-1,-,15,TRBD2,TGTGCCAGCAGCGCTGGGGGGGAGGCCTACAATGAGCAGTTCTTC,CASSAGGEAYNEQFF
TRBV5-4,TRBJ1-1,few,12,-,TGTGCCAGCAGCAACCCGGGGGGGCAAGCTTTCTTT,CASSNPGGQAFF
TRBV18,TRBJ1-2,-,14,-,TGTGCCAGCTCACCACCCGGGGGAGACTATGGCTACACCTTC,CASSPPGGDYGYTF
TRBV19,TRBJ2-1,-,15,TRBD1,TGTGCCAGTAGCATCCCGGGACAGGGCCTTAATGAGCAGTTCTTC,CASSIPGQGLNEQFF
TRBV7-9,TRBJ1-2,-,15,-,TGTGCCAGCAGCCCTCCTGGGGGGGGCGACGGTGGCTACACCTTC,CASSPPGGGDGGYTF
TRBV7-2,TRBJ2-3,-,14,-,TGTGCCAGCAGCTCCCTAGCGCCCCCCGATACGCAGTATTTT,CASSSLAPPDTQYF
TRBV19,TRBJ2-7,-,16,TRBD1,TGTGCCAGTAGTATAGGGGACAGGCCACGAACCTACGAGCAGTACTTC,CASSIGDRPRTYEQYF
TRBV19,TRBJ2-2,-,15,TRBD2,TGTGCCAGTAGTCTTCCTAGCGGAAACACCGGGGAGCTGTTTTTT,CASSLPSGNTGELFF
TRBV23-1,TRBJ2-7,-,16,-,TGCGCCAGCACCCACTTTGACAGTGAAAGGTTCTACGAGCAGTACTTC,CASTHFDSERFYEQYF
TRBV19,TRBJ2-7,-,14,TRBD1,TGTGCCAGTAGGCCGGGACAGATCTCCTACGAGCAGTACTTC,CASRPGQISYEQYF
TRBV2,TRBJ2-3,-,15,TRBD2,TGTGCCAGCAGTGCCGGCGGGAGTGGCGGAGATACGCAGTATTTT,CASSAGGSGGDTQYF
TRBV19,TRBJ1-5,-,12,-,TGTGCCAGTAGTATAGGTGGCCAGCCCCAGCATTTT,CASSIGGQPQHF
TRBV15,TRBJ2-7,-,17,TRBD2,TGTGCCACCAGCAGGCACACCGCGCCCGGGACTACCTACGAGCAGTACTTC,CATSRHTAPGTTYEQYF
TRBV7-2,TRBJ1-5,-,15,-,TGTGCCAGCAGCCGGGACCGGACAGGCAATCAGCCCCAGCATTTT,CASSRDRTGNQPQHF
TRBV3-1/TRBV3-2,TRBJ1-1,-,16,-,TGTGCCAGCAGCCCACTCGGAGGGTTGGGGGGAGCTGAAGCTTTCTTT,CASSPLGGLGGAEAFF
TRBV30,TRBJ2-1,-,14,-,TGTGCCTCCTCCGGGGAGAGCTCCTACAATGAGCAGTTCTTC,CASSGESSYNEQFF
TRBV6-5,TRBJ2-1,once,14,-,TGTGCCAGCAGTTACTCGTTACGAGCGGGTGAGCAGTTCTTC,CASSYSLRAGEQFF
TRBV18,TRBJ2-3,-,15,TRBD1,TGTGCCAGCTCACCGGGCAGGGGGCGTGCAGATACGCAGTATTTT,CASSPGRGRADTQYF
TRBV11-2,TRBJ1-5,-,14,-,TGTGCCAGCAGCGGAAGGGGTAGCAATCAGCCCCAGCATTTT,CASSGRGSNQPQHF
TRBV6-5,TRBJ1-2,-,14,-,TGTGCCAGCAGGCAAGTTGCGGGAATCTATGGCTACACCTTC,CASRQVAGIYGYTF
TRBV7-6,TRBJ2-2,few,16,-,TGTGCCAGCAGCCCCACGGCAGGGGCCCTCACCGGGGAGCTGTTTTTT,CASSPTAGALTGELFF
TRBV6-5,TRBJ2-1,-,16,TRBD2,TGTGCCAGCAGTTACTCTGCTTGGGCGGGAGGCAATGAGCAGTTCTTC,CASSYSAWAGGNEQFF
TRBV5-1,TRBJ2-1,-,14,TRBD2,TGCGCCAGCAGCCCAAGAGCGGGAGCCGATGAGCAGTTCTTC,CASSPRAGADEQFF
TRBV4-1,TRBJ2-2,-,15,-,TGCGCCAGCAGCCAAAACAGGGAAGGGTCCGGGGAGCTGTTTTTT,CASSQNREGSGELFF
TRBV3-1/TRBV3-2,TRBJ1-1,few,13,-,TGTGCCAGCAGCCAAGGGGGCCGCATTGAAGCTTTCTTT,CASSQGGRIEAFF
TRBV11-2,TRBJ2-1,-,16,-,TGTGCCAGCGCTCCGGGGGACCTCCTTTCCTACAATGAGCAGTTCTTC,CASAPGDLLSYNEQFF
TRBV6-2/TRBV6-3,TRBJ2-3,-,15,-,TGTGCCAGCAGTTACCCAAACGGAGGCTCAGATACGCAGTATTTT,CASSYPNGGSDTQYF
TRBV7-3,TRBJ2-1,-,17,TRBD2,TGTGCCAGCAGCTTATGGGCTAGCGGGACCCCTGGGAATGAGCAGTTCTTC,CASSLWASGTPGNEQFF
TRBV11-2,TRBJ2-1,-,15,TRBD1,TGTGCCAGCAGCTTAGGGGGACAGGGCAACAATGAGCAGTTCTTC,CASSLGGQGNNEQFF
TRBV18,TRBJ1-2,-,12,-,TGTGCCAGCTCACCCGAGGAAGGTGGCTACACCTTC,CASSPEEGGYTF